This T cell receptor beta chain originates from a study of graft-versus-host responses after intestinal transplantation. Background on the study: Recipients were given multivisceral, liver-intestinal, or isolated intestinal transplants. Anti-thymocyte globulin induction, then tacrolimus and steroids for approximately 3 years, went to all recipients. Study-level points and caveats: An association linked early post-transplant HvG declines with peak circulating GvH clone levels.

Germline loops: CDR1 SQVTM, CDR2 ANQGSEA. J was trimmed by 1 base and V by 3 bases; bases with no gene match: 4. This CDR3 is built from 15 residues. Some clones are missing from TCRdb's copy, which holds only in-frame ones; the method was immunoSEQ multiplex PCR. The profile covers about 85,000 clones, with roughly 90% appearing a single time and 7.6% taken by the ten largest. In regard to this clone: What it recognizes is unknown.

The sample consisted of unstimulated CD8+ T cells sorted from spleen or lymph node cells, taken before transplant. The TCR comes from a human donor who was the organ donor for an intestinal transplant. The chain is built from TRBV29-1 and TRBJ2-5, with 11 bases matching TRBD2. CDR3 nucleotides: TGCAGCGTTGACCTAGCGGGGGGACTCCAAGAGACCCAGTACTTC. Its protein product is CSVDLAGGLQETQYF. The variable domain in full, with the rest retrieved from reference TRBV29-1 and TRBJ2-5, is SAVISQKPSRDICQRGTSLTIQCQVDSQVTMMFWYRQQPGQSLTLIATANQGSEATYESGFVIDKFPISRPNLTFSTLTVSNMSPEDSSIYLCSVDLAGGLQETQYFGPGTRLLVL.